Included here is one TCR beta chain sequence, with context. Antigen unknown. The data originate from a study of cytomegalovirus exposure and HLA in healthy donors. Whole-study context: Among the 350 to 500 donors who were genotyped, about 80% fell in the genetic ancestry cluster that is associated with self-reported Caucasian donors. The study's findings and limits: Within an earlier analysis, most TCR beta V segments proved productive either about 90% or about 30% of the time.

Vbeta (60) and Jbeta (13) primers were used in the PCR. Sequencing was performed with immunoSEQ multiplex PCR; in TCRdb, only in-frame clones are kept and a portion is missing. The profile shows about 98,000 clones, about 81% of them singletons. V was shortened by 2 bases and J by 2 bases, with 12 bases between the two germline ends. The CDR3 extends over 15 amino acids. Germline values: CDR1 MRHNA, CDR2 SNTAGT. Sequencing input: PBMCs. This chain links TRBV6-4 with TRBJ1-2; D is ambiguous. The receptor was isolated from a man aged 35 to 55 in good health and CMV-seronegative. The CDR3 reads CASSDGLDKNYGYTF. In DNA, the CDR3 is TGTGCCAGCAGTGACGGTCTCGACAAGAACTATGGCTACACCTTC.